This entry lists 24 T cell receptor beta chains sequenced from one sample in a study of CD8+ T cells in alopecia areata. Regarding treatment: oral pan-JAK inhibitor, 5-10 mg twice daily. cDNA prepared by RNA extraction and subsequent reverse transcription served as the template for sequencing. Here immunoSEQ multiplex PCR was the method, and the copy in TCRdb shows in-frame clones only, minus some. The table records 150,000 to 250,000 clones, roughly 50% of them present only once. The specimen comprised CD4+ T cells sorted from blood, sampled at week 24, from a patient treated with tofacitinib. Every receptor here comes from a human donor with alopecia areata.

In its sample, this clone was seen a few times. The rearrangement joins TRBV5-5 to TRBJ1-2; D is possibly TRBD1 (6 bases). Germline V CDR1 and CDR2: SGHKS, YYEKEE (reference sequence). The V end lost 0 bases, the J end lost 2 bases, and 8 bases lay between the germline ends. This CDR3 contains 14 residues. CDR3 protein: CASSLGTANYGYTF. The CDR3 coding sequence is TGTGCCAGCAGCTTGGGGACAGCGAACTATGGCTACACCTTC.

The chain carries TRBV9 and TRBJ2-7, with TRBD1 matching 8 bases. J gave up 3 bases and V 4 bases, and 6 bases lay outside the gene matches. CDR3 size: 14 residues. Germline CDR1 is SGDLS and CDR2 is YYNGEE. The DNA of the CDR3 is TGTGCCAGCAGCTCGATAGACAGGGGCTACGAGCAGTACTTC. This encodes CASSSIDRGYEQYF.

The chain recombines TRBV29-1 with TRBJ2-7; D is uncertain. Germline V gives CDR1 SQVTM, CDR2 ANQGSEA. V was shortened by 4 bases and J by 0 bases, with 13 bases between the two germline ends. This CDR3 spans 14 amino acids. CDR3 DNA sequence: TGCAGCGTTGTGGGTACAGCCAACTCCTACGAGCAGTACTTC. Translated: CSVVGTANSYEQYF.

The rearrangement joins TRBV5-1 to TRBJ2-5; D remains unclear. CDR3 length: 12 amino acids. Trimming stripped 4 bases from V and 10 bases from J, with 14 bases between. Germline V gene sequence: CDR1 SGHRS, CDR2 YFSETQ. CDR3 DNA sequence: TGCGCCAGCAGCCCGGACCGACCCGGCCAGTACTTC. Amino acid sequence: CASSPDRPGQYF.

The chain joins TRBV6-1 to TRBJ1-1, with 7 bases lining up with TRBD1. In germline, CDR1 is MNHNS, CDR2 SASEGT. The CDR3 spans 14 residues. Losses at the gene ends were 6 bases for V and 0 bases for J; bases not matched to a gene: 4. The CDR3 is CASRRTGLNTEAFF. In DNA, the CDR3 is TGTGCCAGCAGGAGGACAGGCTTGAACACTGAAGCTTTCTTT.

This clone occurred once. The V call is TRBV5-1, the J call TRBJ1-5; possibly TRBD1 for D (5 bases). The ends were cut back, 5 bases at V and 3 bases at J, with 9 bases in the middle. Germline CDR1 reads SGHRS; CDR2 reads YFSETQ. This CDR3 is 13 amino acids long. In DNA form, the CDR3 reads TGCGCCAGCAGTCAGGGTATCAATCAGCCCCAGCATTTT. It translates to CASSQGINQPQHF.

This rearrangement joins TRBV27 to TRBJ2-7, with D perhaps matching TRBD2 (6 bases). Trimming removed 4 bases at V and 13 bases at J, with 14 bases between. This CDR3 contains 11 residues. CDR1 is MNHEY and CDR2 is SMNVEV in the germline V gene (reference sequence). The CDR3 DNA sequence: TGTGCCAGCAGTTCCGGGAGTGGCCCCTACTTC. It specifies CASSSGSGPYF.

The chain joins TRBV2 to TRBJ2-2; D might be TRBD2 (6 bases). V was clipped by 6 bases and J by 10 bases, with 9 bases between them. The length of the CDR3 is 11 residues. The germline V gene has CDR1 SNHLY and CDR2 FYNNEI. CDR3 DNA sequence: TGTGCCAGCAGCGGGGACTCGGAGCTGTTTTTT. Translation gives CASSGDSELFF.

The chain couples TRBV11-3 to TRBJ2-7; 13 positions agree with TRBD2. The last part of the DNA fits TRBJ2-5 better; the J call may be wrong. CDR1 is SGHNT, CDR2 YENEEA, per germline. CDR3 length: 17 amino acids. CDR3 sequence reads: CASSSELAGGQEETQYF. CDR3 nucleotide sequence: TGTGCCAGCAGCTCCGAACTAGCGGGGGGGCAGGAAGAGACCCAGTACTTC.

This sequence joins TRBV18 and TRBJ2-1; the D is unclear. V gave up 3 bases and J gave up 12 bases, with 12 bases separating them. The germline CDR1 and CDR2 sequences are KGHSH and LQKENI. This CDR3 is built from 12 residues. The CDR3 nucleotides read TGTGCCAGCTCACCGACGAGGCAACCGCAGTTCTTC. Translation gives CASSPTRQPQFF.

Of note for this clone: The same CDR3 can be traced to other DNA sequences in this sample. The chain links TRBV7-9 to TRBJ2-5; unclear D gene. Germline V lookup: CDR1 SEHNR, CDR2 FQNEAQ (reference sequence). V lost 5 bases and J 2 bases, leaving 0 bases between the germline ends. The CDR3 has 10 amino acids. The chain's CDR3 is CASSQETQYF. The CDR3, as DNA: TGTGCCAGCAGCCAAGAGACCCAGTACTTC.

This clone has at least ten counts. The genes are TRBV2 and TRBJ1-1; a weak D match, TRBD1 (5 bases). V was pared by 3 bases and J by 7 bases, with 12 bases between. Germline CDR1 SNHLY, CDR2 FYNNEI. This CDR3 is 13 amino acids long. This CDR3 is CASSDDRFVEAFF. CDR3 in DNA: TGTGCCAGCAGTGATGACAGATTTGTTGAAGCTTTCTTT.

The table lists this clone with a few counts. This sequence joins TRBV5-1 and TRBJ2-7; D possibly corresponds to TRBD1 (6 bases). V gave up 1 base and J gave up 0 bases, with 17 bases separating them. Germline V gene sequence: CDR1 SGHRS, CDR2 YFSETQ. This CDR3 spans 17 amino acids. The CDR3 protein is CASSLIQGQLFSYEQYF. CDR3 sequence (DNA): TGCGCCAGCAGCTTGATTCAGGGGCAGCTATTCTCCTACGAGCAGTACTTC.

The chain carries TRBV30 and TRBJ2-5; the D is unclear. The ends were cut back, 5 bases at V and 6 bases at J, with 19 bases in the middle. This CDR3 comprises 14 residues. Germline V gene data show CDR1 as GTSNPN and CDR2 as SVGIG (reference sequence). CDR3 DNA sequence: TGTGCCTGGGAGGCCCCGACTTTGAGGAAGACCCAGTACTTC. Protein: CAWEAPTLRKTQYF.

The gene calls are TRBV9 and TRBJ2-7, with 7 bases that match TRBD1. J gave up 4 bases and V 0 bases, and 7 bases lay outside the gene matches. The CDR3 covers 15 residues. CDR1 SGDLS and CDR2 YYNGEE come from the germline V gene. The CDR3 here is CASSVAGDSLYEQYF. In DNA, the CDR3 is TGTGCCAGCAGCGTAGCCGGGGACAGTCTATACGAGCAGTACTTC.

In this sample, this clone turned up a few times. The same CDR3 also results from other DNA sequences found in this sample. The CDR3 DNA reads as TGTGCCTGGAGTGTACGCGGTAGCACTGAAGCTTTCTTT. As protein: CAWSVRGSTEAFF. The V and J genes are TRBV30 and TRBJ1-1, with D unclear. The CDR3 is 13 residues long. Germline CDR1 GTSNPN, CDR2 SVGIG (reference sequence). The V end was cut by 0 bases, the J end by 4 bases, with 9 bases between.

In this sample, this clone turned up once. The chain has TRBV2 and TRBJ2-3; D not certain. The CDR3 is made up of 13 amino acids. CDR1 SNHLY and CDR2 FYNNEI come from the germline V gene. Deletions cut 4 bases from V and 2 bases from J, with 7 bases between. CDR3 in DNA: TGTGCCAGCAGTGTCGGCAACACAGATACGCAGTATTTT. It translates to CASSVGNTDTQYF.

The V gene is TRBV9, the J gene TRBJ2-4; TRBD2 is a possible D gene (6 bases). The germline gives CDR1 SGDLS, CDR2 YYNGEE. Trimming removed 0 bases at V and 5 bases at J, with 15 bases between. The CDR3 consists of 16 residues. CDR3 amino acids: CASSVGIREAENIQYF. In DNA form, the CDR3 reads TGTGCCAGCAGCGTAGGTATAAGGGAGGCGGAAAACATTCAGTACTTC.

The chain couples TRBV6-6 to TRBJ2-1, with D perhaps matching TRBD2 (6 bases). The CDR3 length is 15 residues. V was trimmed by 0 bases and J by 1 base, leaving 7 bases between them. Germline-derived CDR1 and CDR2 are MNHNY and SVGAGI (reference sequence). The CDR3 here is CASSYSTRSYNEQFF. The DNA of the CDR3 is TGTGCCAGCAGTTACTCGACTAGATCCTACAATGAGCAGTTCTTC.

The chain couples TRBV10-3 to TRBJ2-1; D gene unclear. From germline, CDR1 is ENHRY and CDR2 SYGVKD. Trimming removed 7 bases at V and 4 bases at J, with 14 bases between. This CDR3 has 14 amino acids. The CDR3 DNA follows: TGTGCCATCAAGGCGCCATCTGATTACAATGAGCAGTTCTTC. Its protein is CAIKAPSDYNEQFF.

CDR3 protein: CASSYKGTSGSTDTQYF. The CDR3 nucleotides are TGTGCCAGCAGTTACAAAGGGACTAGCGGTAGCACAGATACGCAGTATTTT. The gene calls are TRBV27 and TRBJ2-3, with TRBD2 matching over 11 bases. Germline-derived CDR1 and CDR2 are MNHEY and SMNVEV (reference sequence). The CDR3 extends over 17 amino acids. The V and J ends lost 4 bases and 0 bases, in that order; junction bases with no gene match: 6.

In regard to this clone: Other nucleotide sequences in the sample specify the same CDR3. The rearrangement links TRBV28 to TRBJ1-2; D uncertain. The CDR3 extends over 12 amino acids. Germline V lookup: CDR1 MDHEN, CDR2 SYDVKM. V shed 3 bases and J shed 5 bases, with 7 bases lying between them. DNA for the CDR3: TGTGCCAGCAGTTTTAAAGGGTATGGCTACACCTTC. This codes for CASSFKGYGYTF.

This chain uses TRBV5-4 with TRBJ2-3; 8 nucleotides match TRBD1. The CDR3 sequence is 14 residues long. Germline V gene data show CDR1 as SGHNT and CDR2 as YYREEE (reference sequence). Unmatched junction bases numbered 7, after V lost 6 bases and J lost 4 bases. DNA for the CDR3: TGTGCCAGCAACGACAGGGGTTCTGCAGATACGCAGTATTTT. Its translation: CASNDRGSADTQYF. The full variable domain, its missing parts supplied by reference TRBV5-4 and TRBJ2-3, is ETGVTQSPTHLIKTRGQQVTLRCSSQSGHNTVSWYQQALGQGPQFIFQYYREEENGRGNFPPRFSGLQFPNYSSELNVNALELDDSALYLCASNDRGSADTQYFGPGTRLTVL.

This clone was seen a handful of times. The rearrangement joins TRBV28 to TRBJ1-1; D is uncertain. Trimming removed 11 bases from V and 0 bases from J, with 19 bases in between. Germline CDR1 MDHEN, CDR2 SYDVKM. This CDR3 comprises 15 residues. For the CDR3, the DNA is TGTGCCCTTGCCCGGGCTAGGGTTATGAACACTGAAGCTTTCTTT. This encodes CALARARVMNTEAFF.